One and the same sample provided the 26 T cell receptor beta chains below, sequenced in a study of T cell changes during pregnancy in multiple sclerosis. Using immunoSEQ multiplex PCR, the repertoire was profiled, and TCRdb retains in-frame clones only, with some absent. The table has 81,000 or so clones, about 90% seen once. Sequences were derived from PBMCs, sampled in the first trimester of pregnancy. These receptors were obtained from a female donor in good health, serving as a control in a pregnancy study. Some clones in this sample may be carry-over from other donors' samples.

This chain links TRBV9 with TRBJ2-5; possibly TRBD1 for D (5 bases). V lost 5 bases and J 2 bases, leaving 16 bases between the germline ends. In germline, CDR1 is SGDLS, CDR2 YYNGEE. The CDR3 sequence is 15 residues long. CDR3 residues: CASSKNWGQQETQYF. The CDR3 DNA reads as TGTGCCAGCAGTAAAAACTGGGGCCAACAAGAGACCCAGTACTTC.

V is TRBV6-1 and J is TRBJ2-1, with 9 positions matching TRBD1. The CDR3 extends over 14 amino acids. J was trimmed by 7 bases and V by 5 bases; bases with no gene match: 6. Germline-derived CDR1 and CDR2 are MNHNS and SASEGT. The CDR3 is CASSPTGGRNEQFF. The CDR3 DNA reads as TGTGCCAGCAGTCCTACAGGGGGCAGGAATGAGCAGTTCTTC.

The rearrangement uses TRBV7-2 and TRBJ2-3, with 11 bases that match TRBD2. The germline V gene encodes CDR1 SGHTA and CDR2 FQGNSA. The CDR3 runs 19 residues. The J segment lost 0 bases and the V segment lost 5 bases, leaving 13 bases of the junction unmatched. This CDR3 reads CASSPRLAGRDQSTDTQYF. The CDR3 region has the DNA TGTGCCAGCAGCCCCCGACTAGCGGGGCGGGATCAGAGCACAGATACGCAGTATTTT.

The rearrangement joins TRBV7-9 to TRBJ2-1; 7 bases are a match to TRBD1. CDR1 is SEHNR and CDR2 is FQNEAQ in the germline V gene (reference sequence). After removal of 1 base from V and 2 bases from J, the junction contained 2 bases not matched to a gene. CDR3 size: 15 residues. The CDR3, as DNA: TGTGCCAGCAGCTTAGTTAGGGGGCCCTACAATGAGCAGTTCTTC. This translates into CASSLVRGPYNEQFF.

The rearrangement uses TRBV9 and TRBJ1-1; D not resolved. This CDR3 has 15 amino acids. V lost 4 bases and J 3 bases, leaving 16 bases between the germline ends. The germline gives CDR1 SGDLS, CDR2 YYNGEE. CDR3: CASSRPPKEDTEAFF. The CDR3 region has the DNA TGTGCCAGCAGCCGCCCCCCTAAGGAGGACACTGAAGCTTTCTTT.

The J gene is TRBJ2-3, the V gene TRBV7-9, with D perhaps TRBD2 (6 bases). Trimming left V 5 bases short and J 4 bases short, with 19 bases between. The CDR3 contains 16 residues. Germline V gene lookup returns CDR1 SEHNR and CDR2 FQNEAQ (reference sequence). CDR3 sequence: CASSPPGLLGPDTQYF. CDR3 DNA sequence: TGTGCCAGCAGCCCCCCGGGACTCCTGGGGCCAGATACGCAGTATTTT.

Only one count was recorded for this clone. The gene calls are TRBV9 and TRBJ2-7; 10 positions agree with TRBD2. Germline lookup yields CDR1 SGDLS and CDR2 YYNGEE. V trimming: 1 base; J trimming: 3 bases; junction bases outside the gene matches: 4. This CDR3 region has 15 residues. The CDR3 protein is CASSVSSSGSYEQYF. The DNA for the CDR3 is TGTGCCAGCAGCGTAAGTTCTAGCGGGAGCTACGAGCAGTACTTC.

This chain connects TRBV5-1 to TRBJ1-1, with 10 bases that match TRBD1. The CDR3 is 16 residues long. Germline assignment: CDR1 SGHRS and CDR2 YFSETQ. With V trimmed by 4 bases and J by 4 bases, 10 bases remained unmatched. CDR3 bases: TGCGCCAGCAGCCTGGAGGGACAGGGGAGAACCACTGAAGCTTTCTTT. This gives the protein CASSLEGQGRTTEAFF.

The chain carries TRBV4-1 and TRBJ1-5; tentative D call: TRBD1 (5 bases). V was pared by 0 bases and J by 5 bases, with 20 bases between. Germline values: CDR1 MGHRA, CDR2 YSYEKL. This CDR3 is built from 18 residues. The CDR3 protein is CASSQDHRGDQHDQPQHF. DNA of the CDR3: TGCGCCAGCAGCCAAGATCATCGGGGGGATCAGCACGATCAGCCCCAGCATTTT.

The V call is TRBV7-9, the J call TRBJ1-1; perhaps TRBD1 as D (5 bases). Trimming took off 1 base at V and 2 bases at J, with 14 bases between the two ends. The length of the CDR3 is 16 residues. CDR1 and CDR2 (germline): SEHNR, FQNEAQ (reference sequence). The CDR3 DNA follows: TGTGCCAGCAGCTTAGGCAACAGGTCGCCAAACACTGAAGCTTTCTTT. Its translation: CASSLGNRSPNTEAFF.

The rearrangement joins TRBV7-3 to TRBJ1-1; D call uncertain. The CDR3 runs to 14 residues. Trimming took 5 bases from V and 0 from J, leaving 10 bases between them. Germline-derived CDR1 and CDR2 are SGHTA and FQGTGA. The CDR3 DNA is TGTGCCAGCAGCCCGGCGGGGATGAACACTGAAGCTTTCTTT. Protein sequence: CASSPAGMNTEAFF.

With regard to this clone: Relative to the germline gene, one junction end is altered; a read error may explain this. Other nucleotide sequences from this sample produce the same CDR3. The V and J genes are TRBV6-4 and TRBJ2-3, with D possibly being TRBD1 (6 bases). The CDR3 spans 16 residues. Germline lookup yields CDR1 MRHNA and CDR2 SNTAGT. CDR3 DNA sequence: TGTGCCAGCAGCGACTCTCAGGCAGGGGATTCAGATACGCAGTATTTT. Encoded protein: CASSDSQAGDSDTQYF.

The V call is TRBV5-4, the J call TRBJ1-2, with 7 bases identical to TRBD1. The CDR3 length is 15 residues. J was trimmed by 8 bases and V by 4 bases; bases with no gene match: 14. Germline V CDR1 and CDR2: SGHNT, YYREEE (reference sequence). The CDR3 sequence is CASSSTGVGILGYTF. Here the CDR3 DNA reads TGTGCCAGCAGCAGTACAGGGGTGGGGATATTGGGCTACACCTTC.

The V and J genes are TRBV4-1 and TRBJ2-5; D not certain. Trimming removed 0 bases at V and 5 bases at J, with 4 bases between. CDR1 MGHRA and CDR2 YSYEKL come from the germline V gene. The CDR3 has 12 residues. CDR3 loop: CASSQELETQYF. DNA for the CDR3: TGCGCCAGCAGCCAAGAACTGGAGACCCAGTACTTC.

This rearrangement joins TRBV6-6 to TRBJ2-3; 8 positions agree with TRBD2. J lost 13 bases, V lost 7 bases, and 13 bases had no gene match. Looked up from germline, CDR1 is MNHNY and CDR2 is SVGAGI (reference sequence). The CDR3 runs to 13 residues. CDR3 protein: CASTLPQRELEYF. Written as DNA, the CDR3 is TGTGCCAGCACCCTACCTCAGCGGGAGTTGGAGTATTTT.

The chain has TRBV27 and TRBJ1-2; no reliable D call. CDR1 is MNHEY and CDR2 is SMNVEV in the germline V gene (reference sequence). The V gene lost 8 bases and the J gene lost 8 bases, with 21 bases spanning the gap. The CDR3 has 14 amino acids. DNA for the CDR3: TGTGCCAGCGCCCTTGGTGGCGGCCTCGGGGGCTACACCTTC. It translates to CASALGGGLGGYTF.

This clone was seen more than once but under ten times. CDR3 coding DNA: TGCGCCAGCAGCCGGGAACCCCAACACTACGAGCAGTACTTC. This gives the protein CASSREPQHYEQYF. The chain combines TRBV5-1 with TRBJ2-7; TRBD2 is a possible D gene (5 bases). Germline CDR1 reads SGHRS; CDR2 reads YFSETQ. The CDR3 runs to 14 residues. V shed 4 bases and J shed 3 bases, with 14 bases lying between them. Full variable domain (remainder filled in from reference TRBV5-1 and TRBJ2-7): KAGVTQTPRYLIKTRGQQVTLSCSPISGHRSVSWYQQTPGQGLQFLFEYFSETQRNKGNFPGRFSGRQFSNSRSEMNVSTLELGDSALYLCASSREPQHYEQYFGPGTRLTVT.

The chain recombines TRBV28 with TRBJ2-1; a possible D gene is TRBD2 (7 bases). Germline-derived CDR1 and CDR2 are MDHEN and SYDVKM. The CDR3 spans 13 residues. Trimming stripped 5 bases from V and 12 bases from J, with 17 bases between. The CDR3 protein is CASSMPGGLGQFF. The CDR3 DNA reads as TGTGCCAGCAGTATGCCGGGGGGCTTAGGGCAGTTCTTC.

The chain links TRBV6-4 to TRBJ2-3; D perhaps matches TRBD2 (6 bases). The CDR3 spans 15 residues. V lost 4 bases and J lost 4, with 15 bases in between. Germline lookup yields CDR1 MRHNA and CDR2 SNTAGT. Here the CDR3 DNA reads TGTGCCAGCAGTGTGTCCGGGGGTGGCGCAGATACGCAGTATTTT. This encodes CASSVSGGGADTQYF.

The table lists this clone with a few counts. The V and J genes are TRBV28 and TRBJ1-1; D unclear. There are 13 residues in the CDR3. Germline V gene data show CDR1 as MDHEN and CDR2 as SYDVKM. Trimming took off 8 bases at V and 1 base at J, with 11 bases between the two ends. The DNA for the CDR3 is TGTGCCAGCCCCGAGAGTGGGAACACTGAAGCTTTCTTT. This translates into CASPESGNTEAFF.

This clone was detected only once. The chain employs TRBV7-8 and TRBJ2-7; a weak D match, TRBD2 (5 bases). The CDR3 has 17 residues. V lost 1 base and J lost 3, with 19 bases in between. Germline CDR1 reads SGHVS; CDR2 reads FQNEAQ. The CDR3 nucleotides are TGTGCCAGCAGCTTAGTCTCGGCTAGCAGAGGTAGCTACGAGCAGTACTTC. It specifies CASSLVSASRGSYEQYF.

The rearrangement uses TRBV28 and TRBJ1-2; D may be TRBD1 (5 bases). Per germline, CDR1 MDHEN and CDR2 SYDVKM. Trimming took 6 bases from V and 4 from J, leaving 15 bases between them. The CDR3 consists of 14 residues. The CDR3 reads CASSPGQFAYGYTF. The CDR3 DNA follows: TGTGCCAGCAGCCCAGGGCAATTCGCCTATGGCTACACCTTC.

This rearrangement joins TRBV11-2 to TRBJ2-7; TRBD1 matches 9 bases. This CDR3 is built from 16 residues. CDR1 and CDR2 from the germline V gene are SGHAT and FQNNGV. V gave up 0 bases and J gave up 3 bases; unmatched junction bases: 6. In nucleotides, the CDR3 is TGTGCCAGCAGCTTAGATTTGGGACAGGGTGTCTACGAGCAGTACTTC. This gives the protein CASSLDLGQGVYEQYF.

The rearrangement joins TRBV10-1 to TRBJ2-7, with 10 bases fitting TRBD1. This CDR3 region has 16 residues. The trim removed 2 bases at V and 3 bases at J, leaving 7 bases unmatched. Germline V gives CDR1 WNHNN, CDR2 SYGVQD (reference sequence). The CDR3 DNA is TGCGCCAGCAGTGAGCGACCGGGACAGGGGATCTACGAGCAGTACTTC. This encodes CASSERPGQGIYEQYF.

V gene TRBV6-5 combines with J gene TRBJ2-7, with TRBD2 matching 9 bases. V trimming: 6 bases; J trimming: 2 bases; junction bases outside the gene matches: 8. This CDR3 has 15 amino acids. Germline-derived CDR1 and CDR2 are MNHEY and SVGAGI. The CDR3 spells CASSLTAGGAYEQYF. DNA of the CDR3: TGTGCCAGCAGCCTAACCGCGGGGGGGGCCTACGAGCAGTACTTC.

V is TRBV7-2 and J is TRBJ1-6; D is undetermined. Trimming left V 5 bases short and J 0 bases short, with 11 bases between. Germline loops: CDR1 SGHTA, CDR2 FQGNSA. The CDR3 is 16 amino acids. The CDR3 loop is CASSQVGSSYNSPLHF. The CDR3 bases are TGTGCCAGCAGCCAGGTGGGGAGCTCCTATAATTCACCCCTCCACTTT.